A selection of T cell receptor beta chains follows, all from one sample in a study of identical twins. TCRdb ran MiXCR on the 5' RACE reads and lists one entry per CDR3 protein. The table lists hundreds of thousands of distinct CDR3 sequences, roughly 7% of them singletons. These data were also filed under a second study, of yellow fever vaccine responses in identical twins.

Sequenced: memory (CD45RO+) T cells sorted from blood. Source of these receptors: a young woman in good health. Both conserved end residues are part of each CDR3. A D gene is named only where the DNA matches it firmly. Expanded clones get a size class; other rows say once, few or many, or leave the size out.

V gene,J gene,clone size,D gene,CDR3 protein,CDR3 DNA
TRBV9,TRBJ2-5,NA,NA,CASSQSPRTVAQETQYF,TGTGCCAGCAGCCAATCGCCCCGTACAGTAGCCCAAGAGACCCAGTACTTC
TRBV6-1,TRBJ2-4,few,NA,CASSERGPGDIQYF,TGTGCCAGCAGTGAACGGGGGCCAGGGGACATTCAGTACTTC
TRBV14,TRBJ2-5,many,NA,CASSLPGEETQYF,TGTGCCAGCAGCCTTCCAGGGGAAGAGACCCAGTACTTC
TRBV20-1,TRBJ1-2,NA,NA,CSARDRDLYTF,TGCAGTGCTAGAGATCGCGACCTCTACACCTTC
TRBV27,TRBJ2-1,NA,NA,CASSLRDHNEQFF,TGTGCCAGCAGTTTACGGGACCACAATGAGCAGTTCTTC
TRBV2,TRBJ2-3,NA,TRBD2,CASSPRTSATDTQYF,TGTGCCAGCAGTCCTAGGACTAGTGCTACAGATACGCAGTATTTT
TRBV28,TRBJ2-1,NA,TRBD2,CASHLTGTSYNEQFF,TGTGCCAGCCATCTTACCGGGACTAGCTACAATGAGCAGTTCTTC
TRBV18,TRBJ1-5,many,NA,CASSRGGQDQPQHF,TGTGCCAGCTCACGGGGGGGGCAGGATCAGCCCCAGCATTTT
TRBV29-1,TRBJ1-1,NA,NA,CSVGKPGLDLNTEAFF,TGCAGCGTTGGGAAACCTGGACTGGACCTGAACACTGAAGCTTTCTTT
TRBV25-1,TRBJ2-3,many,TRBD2,CASRPLTSGSRADTQYF,TGTGCCAGCCGCCCATTAACTAGCGGGAGTAGGGCAGATACGCAGTATTTT
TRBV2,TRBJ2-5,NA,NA,CASSDGPGRGETQYF,TGTGCCAGCAGTGACGGCCCCGGGCGCGGTGAGACCCAGTACTTC
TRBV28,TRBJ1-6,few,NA,CASSLRSGMQSPLHF,TGTGCCAGCAGTTTACGGTCAGGGATGCAGTCACCCCTCCACTTT
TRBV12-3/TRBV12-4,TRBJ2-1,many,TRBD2,CASSLLAGFGNEQFF,TGTGCCAGCAGCCTCCTAGCGGGATTTGGCAATGAGCAGTTCTTC
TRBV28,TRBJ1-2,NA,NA,CASSLSPVRDYGYTF,TGTGCCAGCAGCTTGTCACCCGTGCGTGACTATGGCTACACCTTC
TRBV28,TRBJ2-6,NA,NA,CASSPARSGANVLTF,TGTGCCAGCAGCCCAGCAAGATCTGGGGCCAACGTCCTGACTTTC
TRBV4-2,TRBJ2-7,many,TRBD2,CASSHGLEGDEQYF,TGTGCCAGCAGCCACGGACTAGAAGGGGACGAGCAGTACTTC
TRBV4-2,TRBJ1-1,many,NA,CASSPSTGSTEAFF,TGTGCCAGCAGCCCTTCAACAGGGTCTACTGAAGCTTTCTTT